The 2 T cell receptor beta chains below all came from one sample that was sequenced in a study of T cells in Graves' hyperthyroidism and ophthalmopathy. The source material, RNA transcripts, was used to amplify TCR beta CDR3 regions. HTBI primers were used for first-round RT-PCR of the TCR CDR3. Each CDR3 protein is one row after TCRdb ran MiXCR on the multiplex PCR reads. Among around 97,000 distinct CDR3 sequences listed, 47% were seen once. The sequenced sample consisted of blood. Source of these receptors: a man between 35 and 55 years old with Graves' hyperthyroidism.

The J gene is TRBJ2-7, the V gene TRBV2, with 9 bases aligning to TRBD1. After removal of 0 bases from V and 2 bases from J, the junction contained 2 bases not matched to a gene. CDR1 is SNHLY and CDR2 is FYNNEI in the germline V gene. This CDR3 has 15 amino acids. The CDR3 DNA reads TGTGCCAGCAGTGAAGCGGGGACAGGGCCCTACGAGCAGTACTTC. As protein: CASSEAGTGPYEQYF.

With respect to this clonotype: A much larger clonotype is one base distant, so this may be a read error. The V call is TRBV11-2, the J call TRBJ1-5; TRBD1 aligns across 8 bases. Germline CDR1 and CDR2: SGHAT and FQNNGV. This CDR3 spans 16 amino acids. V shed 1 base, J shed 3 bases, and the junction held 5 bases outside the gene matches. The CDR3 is CASSLVGTGNNQPQHF. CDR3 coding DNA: TGTGCCAGCAGCTTAGTGGGGACAGGTAACAATCAGCCCCAGCATTTT. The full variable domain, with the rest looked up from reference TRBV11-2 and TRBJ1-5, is EAGVAQSPRYKIIEKRQSVAFWCNPISGHATLYWYQQILGQGPKLLIQFQNNGVVDDSQLPKDRFSAERLKGVDSTLKIQPAKLEDSAVYLCASSLVGTGNNQPQHFGDGTRLSIL.